Sequencing of this T cell receptor beta chain was carried out in a study of blood T cell repertoires in COVID-19. The overall study: Acute and convalescent COVID-19 samples came from the United States, Italy and Spain. T cells, B-cell-depleted T cells, or PBMCs provided the cDNA or gDNA that served as material.

The protocol was immunoSEQ multiplex PCR, while the TCRdb copy is restricted to in-frame clones and leaves out a portion. Altogether 110,000 or so clones are present, about 83% being singletons, with the ten largest covering roughly 3.9%. This CDR3 comprises 15 residues. With V trimmed by 5 bases and J by 2 bases, 9 bases remained unmatched. Germline CDR1 and CDR2: SEHNR and FQNEAQ (reference sequence). This receptor was obtained from a man aged 60-69 years with acute or convalescent COVID-19. Material: peripheral blood. The chain is built from TRBV7-9 and TRBJ2-7; TRBD1 agrees at 7 bases. The CDR3 loop is CASSNRDSDPYEQYF. DNA for the CDR3: TGTGCCAGCAGCAACCGGGACAGTGACCCCTACGAGCAGTACTTC.